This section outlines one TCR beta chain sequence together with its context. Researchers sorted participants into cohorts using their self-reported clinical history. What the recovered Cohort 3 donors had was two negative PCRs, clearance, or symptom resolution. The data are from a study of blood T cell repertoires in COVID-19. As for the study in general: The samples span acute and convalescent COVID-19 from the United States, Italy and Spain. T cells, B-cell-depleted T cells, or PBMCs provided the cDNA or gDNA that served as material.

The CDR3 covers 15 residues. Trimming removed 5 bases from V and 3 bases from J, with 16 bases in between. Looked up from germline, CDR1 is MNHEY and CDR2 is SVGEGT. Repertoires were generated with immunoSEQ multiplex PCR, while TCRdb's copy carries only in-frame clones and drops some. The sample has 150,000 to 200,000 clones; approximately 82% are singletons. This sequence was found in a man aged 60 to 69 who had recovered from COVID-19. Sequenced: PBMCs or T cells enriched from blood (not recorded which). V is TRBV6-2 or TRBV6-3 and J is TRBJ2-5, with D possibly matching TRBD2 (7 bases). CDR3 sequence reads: CASSGGATVKETQYF. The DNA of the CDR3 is TGTGCCAGCAGTGGGGGGGCGACAGTAAAAGAGACCCAGTACTTC.